This T cell receptor (beta chain) comes out of a study of T cells in Graves' hyperthyroidism and ophthalmopathy. The ends were cut back, 0 bases at V and 2 bases at J, with 2 bases in the middle. CDR1 is MNHNY and CDR2 is SVGAGI in the germline V gene (reference sequence). This CDR3 region has 13 residues. This clonotype was seen repeatedly, ten times or more. RNA transcripts yielded amplified TCR beta CDR3 regions. First-round RT-PCR with HTBI primers amplified the TCR CDR3 region. TCRdb re-analysed the multiplex PCR reads in MiXCR, keeping a single row per CDR3 protein. The sample holds about 300,000 distinct CDR3 sequences, roughly 19% seen once.

Source material: blood. This clonotype was obtained from a man over 45 with Graves' ophthalmopathy. The chain has TRBV6-6 and TRBJ1-5, with unresolved D. This CDR3 reads CASSYSRNQPQHF. In nucleotides, the CDR3 is TGTGCCAGCAGTTACTCCCGCAATCAGCCCCAGCATTTT.